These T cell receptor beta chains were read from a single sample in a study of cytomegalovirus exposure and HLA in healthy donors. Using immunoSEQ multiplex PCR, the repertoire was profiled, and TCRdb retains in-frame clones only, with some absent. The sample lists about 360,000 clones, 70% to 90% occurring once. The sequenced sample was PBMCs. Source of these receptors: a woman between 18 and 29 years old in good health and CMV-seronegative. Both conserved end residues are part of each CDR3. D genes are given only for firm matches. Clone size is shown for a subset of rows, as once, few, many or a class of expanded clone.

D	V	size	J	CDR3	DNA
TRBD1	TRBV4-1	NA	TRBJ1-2	CASSQEARGRVYGYTF	TGCGCCAGCAGCCAAGAGGCGAGGGGGCGCGTCTATGGCTACACCTTC
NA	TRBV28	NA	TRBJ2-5	CASSSPGARQETQYF	TGTGCCAGCAGTTCCCCAGGGGCACGACAAGAGACCCAGTACTTC
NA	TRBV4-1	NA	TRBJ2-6	CASSQDAGQPSGANVLTF	TGCGCCAGCAGCCAAGACGCGGGACAGCCCTCTGGGGCCAACGTCCTGACTTTC
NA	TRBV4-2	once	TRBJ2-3	CASSQGEGSTDTQYF	TGTGCCAGCAGCCAAGGTGAGGGAAGCACAGATACGCAGTATTTT
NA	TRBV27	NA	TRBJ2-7	CASSPTGTTYEQYF	TGTGCCAGCAGTCCTACCGGGACAACCTACGAGCAGTACTTC
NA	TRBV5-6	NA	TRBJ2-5	CASSLVRGQETQYF	TGTGCCAGCAGCTTGGTGCGGGGACAAGAGACCCAGTACTTC
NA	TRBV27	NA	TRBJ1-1	CATRRGPANTEAFF	TGTGCCACCAGAAGAGGGCCCGCGAACACTGAAGCTTTCTTT
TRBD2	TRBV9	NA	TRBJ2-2	CASSVHQRGNTGELFF	TGTGCCAGCAGCGTCCATCAGCGGGGGAACACCGGGGAGCTGTTTTTT
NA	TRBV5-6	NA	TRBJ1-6	CASSPSLSSPLHF	TGTGCCAGCAGCCCAAGTTTGAGTTCACCCCTCCACTTT
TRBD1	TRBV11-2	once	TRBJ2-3	CASSYWTGWTDTQYF	TGTGCCAGCAGCTACTGGACAGGCTGGACAGATACGCAGTATTTT
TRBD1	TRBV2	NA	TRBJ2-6	CASSRRQGAAGANVLTF	TGTGCCAGCAGCCGTCGACAGGGGGCGGCTGGGGCCAACGTCCTGACTTTC
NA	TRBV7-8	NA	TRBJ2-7	CASSLLAHLMDEQYF	TGTGCCAGCAGCTTATTAGCCCATTTAATGGACGAGCAGTACTTC
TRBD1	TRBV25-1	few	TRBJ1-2	CASSEQSSYRGYGYTF	TGTGCCAGCAGTGAACAGTCGTCCTACAGGGGCTATGGCTACACCTTC
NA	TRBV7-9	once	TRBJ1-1	CASSPGVPNTEAFF	TGTGCCAGCAGCCCAGGGGTTCCGAACACTGAAGCTTTCTTT
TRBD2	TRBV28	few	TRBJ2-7	CASSFGLAGTYEQYF	TGTGCCAGCAGCTTCGGACTAGCGGGAACCTACGAGCAGTACTTC
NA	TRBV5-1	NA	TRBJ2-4	CASSSSDTYIQYF	TGCGCCAGCAGCTCGTCCGACACGTACATTCAGTACTTC
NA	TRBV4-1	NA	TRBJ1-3	CASSQDTLGQGNTIYF	TGCGCCAGCAGCCAAGATACCCTCGGACAGGGAAACACCATATATTTT
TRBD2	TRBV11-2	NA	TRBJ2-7	CASSYASGSANEQYF	TGTGCCAGCAGCTATGCTAGCGGGTCGGCGAACGAGCAGTACTTC
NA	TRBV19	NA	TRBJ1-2	CASSKSGRNYGYTF	TGTGCCAGTAGTAAATCAGGGCGGAACTATGGCTACACCTTC
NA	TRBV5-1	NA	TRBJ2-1	CASSDTPRQRLYNEQFF	TGCGCCAGCAGCGACACGCCCCGACAGCGCCTCTACAATGAGCAGTTCTTC
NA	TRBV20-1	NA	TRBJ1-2	CSAIVTYGYTF	TGCAGTGCTATTGTGACTTATGGCTACACCTTC
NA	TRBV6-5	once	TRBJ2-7	CASSIPGFEQYF	TGTGCCAGCAGCATACCAGGGTTCGAGCAGTACTTC
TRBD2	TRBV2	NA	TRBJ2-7	CASSEIAGEHYEQYF	TGTGCCAGCAGTGAAATAGCGGGAGAACACTACGAGCAGTACTTC
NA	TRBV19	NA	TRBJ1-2	CASSQGPEGANYGYTF	TGTGCCAGTAGCCAGGGTCCGGAAGGGGCTAACTATGGCTACACCTTC
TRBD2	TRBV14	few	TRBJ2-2	CASSQALAGIGELFF	TGTGCCAGCAGCCAAGCACTAGCGGGAATCGGGGAGCTGTTTTTT
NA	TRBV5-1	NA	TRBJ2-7	CASSLVAGSHEQYF	TGCGCCAGCAGCTTGGTGGCGGGGTCCCACGAGCAGTACTTC
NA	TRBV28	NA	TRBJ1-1	CASSPPTENTEAFF	TGTGCCAGCAGCCCGCCTACAGAGAACACTGAAGCTTTCTTT
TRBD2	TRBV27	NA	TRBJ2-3	CASSLSPPISGGHTDTQYF	TGTGCCAGCAGTTTATCACCCCCCATTAGCGGGGGCCACACAGATACGCAGTATTTT
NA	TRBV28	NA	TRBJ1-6	CASTTGGGYNSPLHF	TGTGCCAGCACCACTGGTGGGGGGTATAATTCACCCCTCCACTTT
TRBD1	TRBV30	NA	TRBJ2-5	CACYRGQGGGETQYF	TGTGCCTGCTACCGAGGACAGGGAGGAGGCGAGACCCAGTACTTC
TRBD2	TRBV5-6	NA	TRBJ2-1	CASSLAQRGGAYNEQFF	TGTGCCAGCAGCTTGGCCCAGCGGGGGGGGGCCTACAATGAGCAGTTCTTC
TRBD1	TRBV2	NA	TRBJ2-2	CASSEQTGGTGELFF	TGTGCCAGCAGTGAACAGACAGGGGGCACCGGGGAGCTGTTTTTT
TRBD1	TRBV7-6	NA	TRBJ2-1	CASSPPRQGVDNEQFF	TGTGCCAGCAGCCCCCCACGACAGGGGGTGGACAATGAGCAGTTCTTC
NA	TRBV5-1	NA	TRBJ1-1	CASSTEGGPAFF	TGCGCCAGCAGCACCGAGGGGGGGCCCGCTTTCTTT
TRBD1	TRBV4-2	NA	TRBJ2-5	CASSPQGAGRETQYF	TGTGCCAGCAGCCCCCAGGGGGCCGGGCGAGAGACCCAGTACTTC
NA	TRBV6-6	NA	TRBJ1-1	CASSPGQLEAFF	TGTGCCAGCAGTCCAGGACAGCTTGAAGCTTTCTTT
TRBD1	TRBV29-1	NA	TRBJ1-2	CSVTRQGPGYGYTF	TGCAGCGTTACGAGACAGGGGCCCGGCTATGGCTACACCTTC
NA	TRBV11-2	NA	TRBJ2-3	CASSSAGGTVDTQYF	TGTGCCAGCAGCTCAGCAGGAGGGACGGTGGATACGCAGTATTTT
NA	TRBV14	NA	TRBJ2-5	CASSQGVVGLTETQYF	TGTGCCAGCAGCCAAGGAGTTGTAGGACTTACGGAGACCCAGTACTTC
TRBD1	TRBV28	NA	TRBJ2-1	CASGTGTAYNEQFF	TGTGCCAGCGGGACCGGGACAGCTTACAATGAGCAGTTCTTC
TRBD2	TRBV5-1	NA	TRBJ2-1	CASSLERGRSNEQFF	TGCGCCAGCAGCCTAGAGCGGGGTCGCTCCAATGAGCAGTTCTTC
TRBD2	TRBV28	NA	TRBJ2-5	CASSLRLAGLKKTQYF	TGTGCCAGCAGTTTGAGGCTAGCGGGGTTGAAAAAGACCCAGTACTTC
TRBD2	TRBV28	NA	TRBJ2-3	CASSEPGLAGITDTQYF	TGTGCCAGCAGTGAACCGGGACTAGCGGGCATCACAGATACGCAGTATTTT
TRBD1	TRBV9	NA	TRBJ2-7	CASSSGTGSYEQYF	TGTGCCAGCAGCTCCGGGACAGGCTCCTACGAGCAGTACTTC
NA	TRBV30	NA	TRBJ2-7	CASRRDPANNEQYF	TGTGCCTCCCGCCGGGATCCGGCTAACAACGAGCAGTACTTC
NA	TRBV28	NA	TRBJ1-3	CASSRQTPGRDTIYF	TGTGCCAGCAGTAGGCAAACCCCGGGTCGGGACACCATATATTTT
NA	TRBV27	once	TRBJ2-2	CASSYSGYTGELFF	TGTGCCAGCAGTTACTCGGGGTACACCGGGGAGCTGTTTTTT
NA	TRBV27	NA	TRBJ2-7	CASSLLGLSYEQYF	TGTGCCAGCAGTTTATTGGGCTTATCCTACGAGCAGTACTTC
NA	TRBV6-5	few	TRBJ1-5	CASSPLSGAQPQHF	TGTGCCAGCAGTCCTCTGTCAGGGGCTCAGCCCCAGCATTTT
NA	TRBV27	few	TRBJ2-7	CASSSGLAPEQYF	TGTGCCAGCAGTTCGGGACTCGCCCCGGAGCAGTACTTC
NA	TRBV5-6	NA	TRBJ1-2	CASSLVAVNYGYTF	TGTGCCAGCAGCTTAGTGGCCGTCAACTATGGCTACACCTTC
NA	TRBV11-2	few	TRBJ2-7	CASSLEGRWSYEQYF	TGTGCCAGCAGCTTAGAAGGGAGGTGGTCCTACGAGCAGTACTTC
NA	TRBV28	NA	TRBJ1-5	CASSSADTYHNQPQHF	TGTGCCAGCAGTTCCGCCGACACCTATCACAATCAGCCCCAGCATTTT
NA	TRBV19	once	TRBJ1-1	CASSIIEAAGTLTEAFF	TGTGCCAGTAGTATAATCGAGGCAGCTGGGACACTCACTGAAGCTTTCTTT
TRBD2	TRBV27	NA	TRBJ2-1	CASRGLAGGPNEQFF	TGTGCCAGCAGGGGACTAGCGGGGGGGCCGAATGAGCAGTTCTTC
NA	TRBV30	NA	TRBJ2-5	CAWNGQGPETQYF	TGTGCCTGGAACGGGCAGGGGCCGGAGACCCAGTACTTC
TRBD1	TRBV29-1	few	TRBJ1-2	CSFRTGVGYTF	TGCAGCTTCCGGACAGGGGTTGGCTACACCTTC
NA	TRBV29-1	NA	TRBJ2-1	CSVGSRSYNEQFF	TGCAGCGTTGGGTCTCGGTCCTACAATGAGCAGTTCTTC
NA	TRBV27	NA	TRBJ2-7	CASSPAVSYEQYF	TGTGCCAGCAGTCCAGCGGTATCCTACGAGCAGTACTTC
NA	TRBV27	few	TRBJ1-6	CASRKSYNSPLHF	TGTGCCAGCAGGAAGAGCTATAATTCACCCCTCCACTTT